These 24 T cell receptor beta chains originate from one sample sequenced in a study of cytomegalovirus exposure and HLA in healthy donors. The PCR used 60 Vbeta and 13 Jbeta primers. Assay used: immunoSEQ multiplex PCR; TCRdb lists only in-frame clones, some missing. This table holds 60,000 to 65,000 clones, roughly 80% found once. Sequencing used PBMCs. Receptors originate from a woman aged 40 to 55 in good health and CMV-seropositive.

V is TRBV7-9 and J is TRBJ1-1; unclear D gene. V lost 4 bases and J lost 6, with 6 bases in between. The CDR3 consists of 11 residues. The germline gives CDR1 SEHNR, CDR2 FQNEAQ (reference sequence). CDR3 coding DNA: TGTGCCAGCAGCTATGGCCCTGAAGCTTTCTTT. Protein sequence: CASSYGPEAFF.

This clone occurred a few times. The rearrangement uses TRBV9 and TRBJ1-2; 7 positions agree with TRBD1. The germline CDR1 and CDR2 sequences are SGDLS and YYNGEE. Trimming took 0 bases from V and 8 from J; bases not matched to a gene: 7. The CDR3 extends over 14 amino acids. The CDR3 loop is CASSVEKGARGYTF. The CDR3 DNA sequence: TGTGCCAGCAGCGTAGAAAAGGGGGCGAGAGGCTACACCTTC.

CDR3 nucleotides: TGCAGCGTTCTCTCGACAGGGTTCTACAATGAGCAGTTCTTC. Encoded protein: CSVLSTGFYNEQFF. V and J are TRBV29-1 and TRBJ2-1, with TRBD1 identical over 7 bases. Germline V lookup: CDR1 SQVTM, CDR2 ANQGSEA. After removal of 5 bases from V and 3 bases from J, the junction contained 7 bases not matched to a gene. This CDR3 has 14 residues.

The chain links TRBV18 to TRBJ2-1; 9 nucleotides match TRBD2. Germline assignment: CDR1 KGHSH and CDR2 LQKENI. The CDR3 totals 16 residues. The V gene end was trimmed by 3 bases and the J gene end by 10 bases; junction bases not matched to a gene: 13. CDR3 nucleotides: TGTGCCAGCTCACCCTCCCGGCGGGGGGGGCCGGGGGAGCAGTTCTTC. This gives the protein CASSPSRRGGPGEQFF.

The V and J genes are TRBV2 and TRBJ1-2, with TRBD1 as a possible D gene (5 bases). CDR3 length: 14 residues. V was shortened by 5 bases and J by 0 bases, with 10 bases between the two germline ends. The germline CDR1 and CDR2 sequences are SNHLY and FYNNEI. The DNA of the CDR3 is TGTGCCAGCAGTTCCGACAGCGCTAACTATGGCTACACCTTC. Encoded protein: CASSSDSANYGYTF.

This clone has a handful of counts. The V call is TRBV7-6, the J call TRBJ1-1; 8 bases align to TRBD1. The CDR3 contains 17 residues. Germline lookup yields CDR1 SGHVS and CDR2 FNYEAQ. Unmatched junction bases numbered 12, after V lost 5 bases and J lost 1 base. CDR3 sequence: CASSLRVSTGENTEAFF. CDR3 bases: TGTGCCAGCAGCCTCCGAGTATCGACAGGGGAGAACACTGAAGCTTTCTTT.

The gene calls are TRBV7-9 and TRBJ2-7, with 13 bases lining up with TRBD2. The CDR3 spans 16 residues. Trimming removed 5 bases from V and 2 bases from J; junction bases left unmatched: 6. Germline assignment: CDR1 SEHNR and CDR2 FQNEAQ (reference sequence). CDR3 sequence reads: CASSPPGTSGTYEQYF. The CDR3 DNA sequence: TGTGCCAGCAGCCCGCCGGGGACTAGCGGGACCTACGAGCAGTACTTC.

The CDR3 nucleotides are TGTGCCAGCATAGGACAGGGGGGATCCAATGAGCAGTTCTTC. Translation: CASIGQGGSNEQFF. The chain has TRBV6-4 and TRBJ2-1, with TRBD1 identical over 10 bases. Germline V gives CDR1 MRHNA, CDR2 SNTAGT. This CDR3 spans 14 amino acids. The ends lost 7 bases at V and 6 bases at J; junction bases unmatched: 6.

V is TRBV4-3 and J is TRBJ2-2; D uncertain. V lost 0 bases to trimming and J lost 4 bases, with 9 bases between them. The germline V gene encodes CDR1 LGHNA and CDR2 YSLEER. The CDR3 has 15 amino acids. Here the CDR3 reads CASSQDGTSTGELFF. For the CDR3, the DNA is TGCGCCAGCAGCCAAGATGGCACGTCCACCGGGGAGCTGTTTTTT.

This clone was found a few times. V and J are TRBV15 and TRBJ1-2; D may be TRBD1 (5 bases). The CDR3 loop spans 15 amino acids. Germline V gene sequence: CDR1 LNHNV, CDR2 YYDKDF (reference sequence). V was trimmed by 1 base and J by 0 bases, leaving 9 bases between them. Written as DNA, the CDR3 is TGTGCCACCAGCAGAGGGGGCCCAGCTAACTATGGCTACACCTTC. Amino acid sequence: CATSRGGPANYGYTF.

The rearrangement joins TRBV15 to TRBJ1-2; TRBD1 matches 7 bases. Trimming at V came to 3 bases and at J to 1 base, leaving 8 bases not matched to a gene. The germline V gene encodes CDR1 LNHNV and CDR2 YYDKDF (reference sequence). The CDR3 consists of 16 residues. Here the CDR3 DNA reads TGTGCCACCAGCAGCGCACTGGACAGGTTTAACTATGGCTACACCTTC. Amino acid sequence: CATSSALDRFNYGYTF. Based on the CDR3 plus reference TRBV15 and TRBJ1-2, the full variable domain is DAMVIQNPRYQVTQFGKPVTLSCSQTLNHNVMYWYQQKSSQAPKLLFHYYDKDFNNEADTPDNFQSRRPNTSFCFLDIRSPGLGDTAMYLCATSSALDRFNYGYTFGSGTRLTVV.

This clone turned up a few times. The chain recombines TRBV29-1 with TRBJ1-1; 11 nucleotides agree with TRBD1. This CDR3 has 13 amino acids. Germline loops: CDR1 SQVTM, CDR2 ANQGSEA. V shed 6 bases and J 7 bases; nucleotides not matched to a gene: 7. The CDR3 bases are TGCAGCGTCGGACAGGGGGCAATCCGTGAAGCTTTCTTT. This gives the protein CSVGQGAIREAFF.

In its sample, this clone was seen a few times. CDR3 in amino acids: CAWSAGGTGNGYTF. In nucleotides, the CDR3 is TGTGCCTGGAGTGCGGGTGGAACAGGGAACGGCTACACCTTC. The chain couples TRBV30 to TRBJ1-2, with a tentative D call TRBD1 (6 bases). Germline V gives CDR1 GTSNPN, CDR2 SVGIG (reference sequence). The length of the CDR3 is 14 residues. V was clipped by 1 base and J by 8 bases, with 17 bases between them.

The rearrangement joins TRBV5-4 to TRBJ2-2, with a tentative D call TRBD1 (6 bases). The germline gives CDR1 SGHNT, CDR2 YYREEE (reference sequence). Trimming shortened V by 4 bases and J by 0 bases, and 13 bases separated the two germline ends. The CDR3 runs 16 residues. CDR3 protein: CASSQNGGPNTGELFF. In nucleotides, the CDR3 is TGTGCCAGCAGCCAGAATGGGGGCCCGAACACCGGGGAGCTGTTTTTT.

The V and J genes are TRBV7-2 and TRBJ2-7; TRBD2 aligns across 10 bases. Trimming removed 6 bases from V and 5 bases from J; junction bases left unmatched: 4. Germline V lookup: CDR1 SGHTA, CDR2 FQGNSA. The CDR3 is 13 residues long. CDR3 sequence (DNA): TGTGCCAGCAGGCTAGCGGGGGTGAACGAGCAGTACTTC. Translating it yields CASRLAGVNEQYF.

V is TRBV4-2 and J is TRBJ1-6; TRBD1 might be the D (5 bases). V lost 0 bases to trimming and J lost 3 bases, with 12 bases between them. CDR1 LGHNA and CDR2 YNFKEQ come from the germline V gene. This CDR3 region has 17 residues. The CDR3 bases are TGTGCCAGCAGCCAAGATGACGGGGGGGACTATAATTCACCCCTCCACTTT. It specifies CASSQDDGGDYNSPLHF.

The J gene is TRBJ1-5, the V gene TRBV6-1, with D hard to call. This CDR3 region has 14 residues. Trimming shortened V by 1 base and J by 3 bases, and 7 bases separated the two germline ends. Germline CDR1 MNHNS, CDR2 SASEGT. CDR3: CASSEGPLNQPQHF. CDR3 DNA sequence: TGTGCCAGCAGTGAAGGTCCTCTCAATCAGCCCCAGCATTTT.

The chain couples TRBV30 to TRBJ1-1; possibly TRBD1 for D (6 bases). The CDR3 totals 13 residues. Germline CDR1 reads GTSNPN; CDR2 reads SVGIG (reference sequence). The V and J ends lost 0 bases and 6 bases respectively, with 11 bases between them. For the CDR3, the DNA is TGTGCCTGGAGTGTGGGGGGGCTATCTGAAGCTTTCTTT. Its translation: CAWSVGGLSEAFF.

This clone was picked up a small number of times. The chain uses TRBV10-3 and TRBJ2-6, with D unclear. Trimming left V 1 base short and J 4 bases short, with 8 bases between. CDR3 length: 15 amino acids. CDR1 is ENHRY and CDR2 is SYGVKD in the germline V gene. CDR3 region: CAISELLAGANVLTF. DNA for the CDR3: TGTGCCATCAGTGAGTTGTTGGCCGGGGCCAACGTCCTGACTTTC.

This clone was recorded only once. This chain joins TRBV10-2 and TRBJ1-5; 10 nucleotides match TRBD1. The CDR3 is 15 residues long. Germline V gives CDR1 WSHSY, CDR2 SAAADI. Trimming cost V 3 bases and J 7 bases; bases outside gene matches: 6. As DNA, the CDR3 is TGCGCCAGCAGTGATTTGGACAGGGGGGGGCAGCCCCAGCATTTT. The encoded protein is CASSDLDRGGQPQHF.

V is TRBV6-5 and J is TRBJ2-1; TRBD1 agrees at 11 bases. CDR3 size: 15 residues. Germline assignment: CDR1 MNHEY and CDR2 SVGAGI. V dropped 6 bases and J dropped 2; count of bases not matched to a gene: 3. For the CDR3, the DNA is TGTGCCAGCAGACCGGACAGGGGGCCCTACAATGAGCAGTTCTTC. This gives the protein CASRPDRGPYNEQFF.

The rearrangement uses TRBV19 and TRBJ1-5; 8 nucleotides line up with TRBD1. Germline values: CDR1 LNHDA, CDR2 SQIVND (reference sequence). Trimming took 4 bases from V and 7 from J; bases not matched to a gene: 9. The CDR3 covers 15 residues. The CDR3 region is CASSNTGGRWQPQHF. The CDR3 DNA reads as TGTGCCAGTAGTAATACAGGGGGGAGGTGGCAGCCCCAGCATTTT. Drawing the rest from reference TRBV19 and TRBJ1-5, the complete variable domain is DGGITQSPKYLFRKEGQNVTLSCEQNLNHDAMYWYRQDPGQGLRLIYYSQIVNDFQKGDIAEGYSVSREKKESFPLTVTSAQKNPTAFYLCASSNTGGRWQPQHFGDGTRLSIL.

The V and J genes are TRBV10-3 and TRBJ1-1, with unresolved D. CDR1 and CDR2 (germline): ENHRY, SYGVKD. CDR3 length: 13 amino acids. V was clipped by 4 bases and J by 5 bases, with 11 bases between them. CDR3 nucleotides: TGTGCCATCAGTGTGGAGGGTGGTACTGAAGCTTTCTTT. Its translation is CAISVEGGTEAFF.

The V call is TRBV5-4, the J call TRBJ1-2; D may be TRBD1 (5 bases). The CDR3 has 12 amino acids. The V gene lost 1 base and the J gene lost 8 bases, with 9 bases spanning the gap. The V gene's germline CDR1 is SGHNT and CDR2 YYREEE (reference sequence). CDR3 amino acids: CASSLNDRGYTF. The CDR3 region has the DNA TGTGCCAGCAGCTTGAACGACAGAGGCTACACCTTC.